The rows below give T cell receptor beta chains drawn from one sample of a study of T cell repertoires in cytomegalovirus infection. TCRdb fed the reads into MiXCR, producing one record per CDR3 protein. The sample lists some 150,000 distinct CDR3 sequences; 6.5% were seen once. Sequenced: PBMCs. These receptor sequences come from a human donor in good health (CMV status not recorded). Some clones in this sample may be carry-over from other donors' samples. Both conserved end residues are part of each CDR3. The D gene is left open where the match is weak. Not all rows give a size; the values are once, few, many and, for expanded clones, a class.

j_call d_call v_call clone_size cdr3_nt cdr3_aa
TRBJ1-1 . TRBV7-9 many TGTGCCAGCAGCTTATCGCTCACAGTTGAAGCTTTCTTT CASSLSLTVEAFF
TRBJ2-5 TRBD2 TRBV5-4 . TGTGCCAGCAGCATAGCGGGGGGCCGGGAGACCCAGTACTTC CASSIAGGRETQYF
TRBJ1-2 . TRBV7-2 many TGTGCCAGCAGCTTAAATAGGGGCGGCTACACCTTC CASSLNRGGYTF
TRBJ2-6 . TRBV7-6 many TGTGCCAGCAGCTTAAACAGGAAGAGCTCTGGGGCCAACGTCCTGACTTTC CASSLNRKSSGANVLTF
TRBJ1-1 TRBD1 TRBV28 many TGTGCCAGCAGCACACCGGGACAGGGGACTGAAGCTTTCTTT CASSTPGQGTEAFF
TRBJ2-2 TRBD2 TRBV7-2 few TGTGCCAGCAGCGCGAGCGGGGGGAACACCGGGGAGCTGTTTTTT CASSASGGNTGELFF
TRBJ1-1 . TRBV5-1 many TGCGCCAGCAGCCTTCCGGGGGGGGGGGACACTGAAGCTTTCTTT CASSLPGGGDTEAFF
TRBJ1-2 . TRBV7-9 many TGTGCCAGCAGCTTAAGGGACACCTTATATGGCTACACCTTC CASSLRDTLYGYTF
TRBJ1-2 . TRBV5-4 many TGTGCCAGCAGCTTGGGACAGGAGGGATCCTCTGGCTACACCTTC CASSLGQEGSSGYTF
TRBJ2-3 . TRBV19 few TGTGCCAGTAGATCCATGGGGGGCCGACAAGATACGCAGTATTTT CASRSMGGRQDTQYF
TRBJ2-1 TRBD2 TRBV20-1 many TGCAGTGCTAGGGCTAGCGGGGTCCCCGGGGAGCAGTTCTTC CSARASGVPGEQFF
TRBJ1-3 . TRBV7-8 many TGTGCCAGCAGCTTGGGACCGGGTCAGAGCTCTGGAAACACCATATATTTT CASSLGPGQSSGNTIYF
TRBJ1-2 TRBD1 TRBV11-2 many TGTGCCAGCAGCTTTAACAGGGGGCGCGGCTATGGCTACACCTTC CASSFNRGRGYGYTF
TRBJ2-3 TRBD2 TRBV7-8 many TGTGCCAGCAGCCTCTGGACTAGCGGGGGGGCGTTGGCTACGCAGTATTTT CASSLWTSGGALATQYF
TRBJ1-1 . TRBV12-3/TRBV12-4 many TGTGCCAGCAGCTCAGAAGGTCGCGGTGAAGCTTTCTTT CASSSEGRGEAFF
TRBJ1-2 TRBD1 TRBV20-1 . TGCAGTGCCCAGGGGGGCCCCGGGGACTCTAACTATGGCTACACCTTC CSAQGGPGDSNYGYTF
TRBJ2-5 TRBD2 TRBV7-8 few TGTGCCAGCAGACCTACACTAGCGGGGGGACGACAAGAGACCCAGTACTTC CASRPTLAGGRQETQYF
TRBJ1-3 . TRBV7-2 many TGTGCCAGCAGCCCCCCCCTCCCGGGAGTTGGAAACACCATATATTTT CASSPPLPGVGNTIYF
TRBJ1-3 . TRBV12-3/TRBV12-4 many TGTGCCAGCAGTTCACACTCTGGAAACACCATATATTTT CASSSHSGNTIYF
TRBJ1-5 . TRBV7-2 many TGTGCCAGCAGCTTAGCCCCCGGGCCCCTCAATCAGCCCCAGCATTTT CASSLAPGPLNQPQHF
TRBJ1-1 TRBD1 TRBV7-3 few TGTGCCAGCAGCTTAGAGAGGGGGCAGCGTGAAGCTTTCTTT CASSLERGQREAFF
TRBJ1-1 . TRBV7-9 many TGTGCCAGCAGCTTAATGGAGAACACTGAAGCTTTCTTT CASSLMENTEAFF
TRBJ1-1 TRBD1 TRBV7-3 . TGTGCCAGCAGCCAACAGGGGGATTACACTGAAGCTTTCTTT CASSQQGDYTEAFF
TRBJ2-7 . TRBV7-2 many TGTGCCAGCAGCTCTCCCTACGAGCAGTACTTC CASSSPYEQYF
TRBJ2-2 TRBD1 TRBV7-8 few TGTGCCGCCCCCCCGGGACAGGGGGCGGGCGGGGAGCTGTTTTTT CAAPPGQGAGGELFF
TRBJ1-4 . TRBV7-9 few TGTGCCAGCAGCTCTGGACAGACTAATGAAAAACTGTTTTTT CASSSGQTNEKLFF
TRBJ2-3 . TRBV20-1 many TGCAGTGCCGCTGGGGATACAGATACGCAGTATTTT CSAAGDTDTQYF
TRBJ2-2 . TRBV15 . TGTGCCACCTGGACATTTAATTCCGGGGAGCTGTTTTTT CATWTFNSGELFF
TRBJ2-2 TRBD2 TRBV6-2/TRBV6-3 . TGTGCCAGCAGTCGAGCAGCGGGGGCTAACACCGGGGAGCTGTTTTTT CASSRAAGANTGELFF
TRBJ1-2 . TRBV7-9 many TGTGCCAGCAGCTTAGTAGTTGGCAGGGAGGTGGTTGGCTACACCTTC CASSLVVGREVVGYTF
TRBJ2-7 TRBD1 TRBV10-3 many TGTGCCATCAGTGACACCGGGACAGGGGGCAATGAGCAGTACTTC CAISDTGTGGNEQYF
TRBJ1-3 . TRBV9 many TGTGCCAGCAGCGTAGCTGGCAGACAGAGCTCTGGAAACACCATATATTTT CASSVAGRQSSGNTIYF
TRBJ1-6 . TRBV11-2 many TGTGCCAGCACCACGACTCACAGAATTTCACCCCTCCACTTT CASTTTHRISPLHF
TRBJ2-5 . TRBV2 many TGTGCCAGCAGTGTTGGTATTGTGCCGAGGGACGAAAGCTTCGGGGAGACCCAGTACTTC CASSVGIVPRDESFGETQYF
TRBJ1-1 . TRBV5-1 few TGCGCCAGCAGCTTGGGGACTAGGATGACTGAAGCTTTCTTT CASSLGTRMTEAFF
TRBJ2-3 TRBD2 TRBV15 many TGTGCCACCAGCAAAGCGGGAATTGGCACAGATACGCAGTATTTT CATSKAGIGTDTQYF
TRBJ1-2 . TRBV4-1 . TGCGCCAGCAGCCATCCGACAGGAGCTAACTATGGCTACACCTTC CASSHPTGANYGYTF
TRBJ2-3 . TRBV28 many TGTGCCAGCACGGGTATTTCAGATACGCAGTATTTT CASTGISDTQYF
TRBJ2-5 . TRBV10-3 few TGTGCCATCAGTAGGACAGCACAAGAGACCCAGTACTTC CAISRTAQETQYF
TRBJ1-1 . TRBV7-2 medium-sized TGTGCCAGCAGCTTAGATGTCCGAAACACTGAAGCTTTCTTT CASSLDVRNTEAFF
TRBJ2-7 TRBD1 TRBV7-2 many TGTGCCAGCAGCGAGCTGACAGGGGGTAAGGTCTACGAGCAGTACTTC CASSELTGGKVYEQYF
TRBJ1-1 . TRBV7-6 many TGTGCCAGCAGCTTAAGCGACACTGAAGCTTTCTTT CASSLSDTEAFF
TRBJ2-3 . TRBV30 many TGTGCCTGGGGAGCGGAGACCCGTGATGGAGGCGATACGCAGTATTTT CAWGAETRDGGDTQYF
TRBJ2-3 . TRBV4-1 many TGCGCCAGCAGCCAACGTCCACCCCTGGATACGCAGTATTTT CASSQRPPLDTQYF
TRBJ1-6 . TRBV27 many TGTGCCAGCAGTACCCGGGGGGAGTCACCCCTCCACTTT CASSTRGESPLHF
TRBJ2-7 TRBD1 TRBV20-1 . TGCAGTGCTAGGTTGGGACAGGGACTCTACGAGCAGTACTTC CSARLGQGLYEQYF